This T cell receptor (beta chain) was documented in a study of blood T cell repertoires in COVID-19. Study summary: COVID-19 samples, acute and convalescent, were from the United States, Italy and Spain. PBMCs, B-cell-depleted T cells, or T cells were the source of the cDNA or gDNA that made up the material.

Original methodology: Researchers report that nucleated cell counts were estimated from reference gene primer amplification. Sequencing was performed with immunoSEQ multiplex PCR; in TCRdb, only in-frame clones are kept and a portion is missing. That table is the source of V, J and clone size, and D and trimming were worked out from the DNA. The sample has hundreds of thousands of clones, roughly 87% seen once. The CDR3 loop spans 14 amino acids. J lost 2 bases, V lost 5 bases, and 5 bases had no gene match. Germline assignment: CDR1 SEHNR and CDR2 FQNEAQ (reference sequence). The Seattle patients, enrolled during active infection, were followed longitudinally.

The sample consisted of peripheral blood. This sequence originates from a man between 18 and 35 years old with COVID-19, enrolled during active disease. The chain uses TRBV7-9 and TRBJ2-7, with 8 bases aligning to TRBD1. The CDR3 sequence: CASSARDRPYEQYF. CDR3 sequence (DNA): TGTGCCAGCAGCGCCCGGGACAGGCCCTACGAGCAGTACTTC.